Presented here are 32 T cell receptor beta chains from one specimen sequenced in a study of cytomegalovirus exposure and HLA in healthy donors. PCR primers comprised 60 Vbeta and 13 Jbeta primers. Data came from immunoSEQ multiplex PCR; TCRdb stores just in-frame clones and leaves some out. In all, the sample yields around 140,000 clones. The material sequenced was PBMCs. These TCRs come from a woman in her 50s in good health and CMV-seronegative.

The gene calls are TRBV5-1 and TRBJ1-1; D is ambiguous. The CDR3 is made up of 16 amino acids. CDR1 SGHRS and CDR2 YFSETQ come from the germline V gene. The V and J ends lost 1 base and 1 base respectively, with 14 bases between them. The CDR3 is CASSLRSGNKNTEAFF. CDR3 DNA: TGCGCCAGCAGCTTGCGGTCGGGAAATAAGAACACTGAAGCTTTCTTT.

The chain is built from TRBV4-2 and TRBJ2-5, with 8 bases fitting TRBD2. V lost 4 bases and J lost 5; bases outside the gene matches: 3. This CDR3 region has 13 residues. Germline CDR1 and CDR2: LGHNA and YNFKEQ. CDR3 sequence: CASSPGGVETQYF. Here the CDR3 DNA reads TGTGCCAGCAGCCCGGGGGGGGTGGAGACCCAGTACTTC.

The chain employs TRBV5-4 and TRBJ2-7, with D possibly TRBD2 on 6 matching bases. V gave up 4 bases and J gave up 1 base, with 12 bases separating them. The CDR3 is made up of 14 amino acids. CDR1 SGHNT and CDR2 YYREEE come from the germline V gene (reference sequence). CDR3 in amino acids: CASSAGTGSYEQYF. CDR3 nucleotide sequence: TGTGCCAGCAGCGCCGGGACTGGATCCTACGAGCAGTACTTC.

The rearrangement uses TRBV19 and TRBJ1-4; 9 positions match TRBD1. The V segment lost 9 bases and the J segment 8 bases; nucleotides outside the gene matches: 10. This CDR3 spans 14 amino acids. CDR1 is LNHDA and CDR2 is SQIVND in the germline V gene (reference sequence). The CDR3 reads CASARDRASEKLFF. CDR3 bases: TGTGCCAGCGCCCGGGACAGGGCTTCCGAAAAACTGTTTTTT.

The chain joins TRBV28 to TRBJ1-4; TRBD1 matches 7 bases. The CDR3 loop spans 17 amino acids. J lost 3 bases, V lost 3 bases, and 10 bases had no gene match. Per the germline V gene, CDR1 is MDHEN and CDR2 is SYDVKM. In DNA form, the CDR3 reads TGTGCCAGCAGTTTCCTCGGAGGGGGCTCGTCTAATGAAAAACTGTTTTTT. Translated, it gives CASSFLGGGSSNEKLFF.

The V and J genes are TRBV6-5 and TRBJ2-4; tentatively, D is TRBD2 (5 bases). V was cut by 4 bases and J by 5 bases, with 6 bases left in between. There are 12 residues in the CDR3. Germline V CDR1 and CDR2: MNHEY, SVGAGI. In DNA form, the CDR3 reads TGTGCCAGCAGTTTGGAGGAAAACATTCAGTACTTC. As protein: CASSLEENIQYF.

The chain has TRBV6-1 and TRBJ2-5; D is uncertain. There are 17 residues in the CDR3. CDR1 and CDR2 (germline): MNHNS, SASEGT. V gave up 1 base and J gave up 0 bases, with 15 bases separating them. CDR3 bases: TGTGCCAGCAGTGAAGTGTTTAGACTGTCCTACCAAGAGACCCAGTACTTC. It encodes CASSEVFRLSYQETQYF.

V and J are TRBV7-8 and TRBJ1-5; 7 nucleotides match TRBD1. The CDR3 loop spans 14 amino acids. The germline gives CDR1 SGHVS, CDR2 FQNEAQ. J was trimmed by 7 bases and V by 2 bases; bases with no gene match: 5. The CDR3 protein is CASSLLQGRQPQHF. DNA for the CDR3: TGTGCCAGCAGCTTATTACAGGGGAGGCAGCCCCAGCATTTT.

V gene TRBV28 combines with J gene TRBJ1-6; no reliable D call. CDR3 length: 14 amino acids. V was shortened by 11 bases and J by 9 bases, with 20 bases between the two germline ends. CDR1 MDHEN and CDR2 SYDVKM come from the germline V gene. This chain's CDR3 is CAAGGEMKGSPLHF. The CDR3, as DNA: TGTGCCGCAGGCGGGGAAATGAAGGGTTCACCCCTCCACTTT.

The chain recombines TRBV5-1 with TRBJ2-3; the match to TRBD1 covers 7 bases. CDR3 length: 12 residues. The trim removed 5 bases at V and 4 bases at J, leaving 1 base unmatched. Germline loops: CDR1 SGHRS, CDR2 YFSETQ. The CDR3 protein is CASRGGSDTQYF. In DNA form, the CDR3 reads TGCGCCAGCAGAGGGGGCTCAGATACGCAGTATTTT.

As regards this clone: The sample holds other DNA sequences that translate to the same CDR3. The chain recombines TRBV5-1 with TRBJ1-1; 10 nucleotides agree with TRBD1. The CDR3 consists of 14 residues. Per the germline V gene, CDR1 is SGHRS and CDR2 is YFSETQ. Losses at the gene ends were 4 bases for V and 4 bases for J; bases not matched to a gene: 4. The CDR3 nucleotides read TGCGCCAGCAGCCCGGACAGGGGGGGCACTGAAGCTTTCTTT. Its protein is CASSPDRGGTEAFF.

In the case of this clone: Mismatch with germline at one junction end may stem from a read error. The rearrangement uses TRBV7-7 and TRBJ2-3; TRBD2 aligns across 10 bases. The CDR3 sequence is 16 residues long. Germline CDR1 and CDR2: SSHAT and FNYEAQ (reference sequence). Here the CDR3 DNA reads TGTGCTAGCAGCTTAGGGACTAGCGCTGACACAGATACGCAGTATTTT. Protein sequence: CASSLGTSADTDTQYF. Combining the CDR3 with reference TRBV7-7 and TRBJ2-3 gives the whole variable domain GAGVSQSPRYKVTKRGQDVTLRCDPISSHATLYWYQQALGQGPEFLTYFNYEAQPDKSGLPSDRFSAERPEGSISTLTIQRTEQRDSAMYRCASSLGTSADTDTQYFGPGTRLTVL.

The rearrangement joins TRBV9 to TRBJ2-1, with TRBD2 matching over 8 bases. CDR3 size: 19 residues. CDR1 is SGDLS and CDR2 is YYNGEE in the germline V gene. V shed 0 bases, J shed 5 bases, and the junction held 16 bases outside the gene matches. The CDR3 coding sequence is TGTGCCAGCAGCGTAGTTCCCCATAGTCTAGCGGGCGGGGACAATGAGCAGTTCTTC. Protein product: CASSVVPHSLAGGDNEQFF. Full variable domain (remainder filled in from reference TRBV9 and TRBJ2-1): DSGVTQTPKHLITATGQRVTLRCSPRSGDLSVYWYQQSLDQGLQFLIQYYNGEERAKGNILERFSAQQFPDLHSELNLSSLELGDSALYFCASSVVPHSLAGGDNEQFFGPGTRLTVL.

The chain joins TRBV6-5 to TRBJ2-7; D remains ambiguous. CDR3 size: 13 residues. Germline CDR1 reads MNHEY; CDR2 reads SVGAGI. The ends were cut back, 8 bases at V and 1 base at J, with 12 bases in the middle. The CDR3 sequence is CASGLPNSYEQYF. In DNA form, the CDR3 reads TGTGCCAGCGGGCTGCCTAATTCCTACGAGCAGTACTTC.

The chain carries TRBV18 and TRBJ2-5; D uncertain. The CDR3 is 13 residues long. Germline assignment: CDR1 KGHSH and CDR2 LQKENI. V shed 0 bases and J shed 5 bases, with 7 bases lying between them. CDR3 residues: CASSPPDSETQYF. In nucleotides, the CDR3 is TGTGCCAGCTCACCACCCGACTCCGAGACCCAGTACTTC. The full variable domain, completed using reference TRBV18 and TRBJ2-5, is NAGVMQNPRHLVRRRGQEARLRCSPMKGHSHVYWYRQLPEEGLKFMVYLQKENIIDESGMPKERFSAEFPKEGPSILRIQQVVRGDSAAYFCASSPPDSETQYFGPGTRLLVL.

V usage is TRBV5-6 and J usage is TRBJ2-5; TRBD1 matches 11 bases. V was clipped by 2 bases and J by 5 bases; unmatched bases: 2. Germline V gene lookup returns CDR1 SGHDT and CDR2 YYEEEE. The CDR3 runs 14 residues. CDR3 coding DNA: TGTGCCAGCAGCTTCGGGACAGGGGGTGAGACCCAGTACTTC. This gives the protein CASSFGTGGETQYF.

The gene calls are TRBV28 and TRBJ2-7; the D gene is possibly TRBD1 (6 bases). The germline V gene encodes CDR1 MDHEN and CDR2 SYDVKM. The V end lost 4 bases, the J end lost 7 bases, and 14 bases lay between the germline ends. CDR3 length: 13 residues. CDR3 amino acids: CASSSTGLREQYF. The CDR3 region has the DNA TGTGCCAGCAGTTCGACAGGCCTGCGGGAGCAGTACTTC.

The chain combines TRBV7-9 with TRBJ1-5; no definite D call. The CDR3 has 15 residues. The V and J ends lost 3 bases and 5 bases respectively, with 14 bases between them. Germline V gene sequence: CDR1 SEHNR, CDR2 FQNEAQ (reference sequence). The CDR3 DNA follows: TGTGCCAGCAGCTTCATTCGGGTAAGAGATCAGCCCCAGCATTTT. Its translation: CASSFIRVRDQPQHF.

The rearrangement joins TRBV9 to TRBJ2-5, with D perhaps matching TRBD1 (6 bases). The V end was cut by 4 bases, the J end by 4 bases, with 17 bases between. This CDR3 contains 15 residues. CDR1 SGDLS and CDR2 YYNGEE come from the germline V gene. As DNA, the CDR3 is TGTGCCAGCAGCCCGAGAAGGGACACTTTAGAGACCCAGTACTTC. Protein product: CASSPRRDTLETQYF.

The V call is TRBV18, the J call TRBJ1-1; D is perhaps TRBD1 (5 bases). Germline CDR1 reads KGHSH; CDR2 reads LQKENI. V was clipped by 6 bases and J by 1 base, with 9 bases between them. The CDR3 is made up of 13 amino acids. The CDR3 loop reads CASSLTGNTEAFF. Written as DNA, the CDR3 is TGTGCCAGCTCTCTCACAGGGAACACTGAAGCTTTCTTT.

The rearrangement joins TRBV19 to TRBJ2-2, with 10 bases fitting TRBD2. Germline V gives CDR1 LNHDA, CDR2 SQIVND (reference sequence). This CDR3 comprises 17 residues. V lost 0 bases to trimming and J lost 6 bases; unmatched junction nucleotides: 7. As DNA, the CDR3 is TGTGCCAGTAGTATAGACCTTAGCGGGGGGTCGGCCGGGGAGCTGTTTTTT. As protein: CASSIDLSGGSAGELFF.

CDR3 loop: CASSLFISLSYEQYF. In nucleotides, the CDR3 is TGTGCCAGCAGCCTCTTTATTAGCCTCTCCTACGAGCAGTACTTC. The rearrangement links TRBV28 to TRBJ2-7; the D is unclear. V was cut by 6 bases and J by 0 bases, with 15 bases left in between. Germline assignment: CDR1 MDHEN and CDR2 SYDVKM. This CDR3 has 15 residues.

The chain joins TRBV7-2 to TRBJ2-5; TRBD2 agrees at 9 bases. This CDR3 is 14 amino acids long. Per germline, CDR1 SGHTA and CDR2 FQGNSA. Trimming removed 0 bases from V and 4 bases from J; junction bases left unmatched: 0. The CDR3 DNA reads TGTGCCAGCAGCTTAGCTAGCGGGAGAGAGACCCAGTACTTC. This sequence encodes CASSLASGRETQYF.

This sequence joins TRBV6-5 and TRBJ2-3; the D gene is possibly TRBD1 (6 bases). This CDR3 region has 15 residues. Germline CDR1 and CDR2: MNHEY and SVGAGI. Trimming cost V 6 bases and J 0 bases, with 13 bases left between them. This CDR3 reads CASSPDSHSTDTQYF. CDR3 coding DNA: TGTGCCAGCAGCCCGGACAGCCATAGCACAGATACGCAGTATTTT.

The chain combines TRBV6-5 with TRBJ2-1; TRBD2 agrees at 12 bases. Germline assignment: CDR1 MNHEY and CDR2 SVGAGI. This CDR3 spans 15 amino acids. J was trimmed by 8 bases and V by 4 bases; bases with no gene match: 6. The CDR3 DNA is TGTGCCAGCAGTTCATCTAGCGGGGGGGCCCATGAGCAGTTCTTC. Translation gives CASSSSSGGAHEQFF.

J is TRBJ2-7 and V is TRBV6-5, with 8 positions matching TRBD1. Per germline, CDR1 MNHEY and CDR2 SVGAGI. This CDR3 comprises 14 residues. After removal of 8 bases from V and 0 bases from J, the junction contained 6 bases not matched to a gene. The CDR3 sequence is CASGRQGSSYEQYF. As DNA, the CDR3 is TGTGCCAGCGGAAGACAGGGGAGCTCCTACGAGCAGTACTTC.

V usage is TRBV6-5 and J usage is TRBJ2-3, with 11 bases lining up with TRBD2. The CDR3 contains 15 residues. Germline CDR1 MNHEY, CDR2 SVGAGI. V was clipped by 0 bases and J by 6 bases; unmatched bases: 2. The CDR3 loop is CASSYSLAGGDTQYF. The DNA of the CDR3 is TGTGCCAGCAGTTACTCCCTAGCGGGGGGTGATACGCAGTATTTT.

This CDR3 reads CASSLTGGAYGYTF. CDR3 DNA sequence: TGTGCCAGCAGTTTAACAGGGGGCGCCTATGGCTACACCTTC. The chain couples TRBV6-5 to TRBJ1-2; 9 bases line up with TRBD1. The CDR3 is 14 residues long. Trimming took 4 bases from V and 4 from J; bases not matched to a gene: 4. Per germline, CDR1 MNHEY and CDR2 SVGAGI.

The rearrangement links TRBV5-5 to TRBJ2-2; possibly TRBD2 for D (6 bases). Trimming took off 1 base at V and 7 bases at J, with 11 bases between the two ends. Germline CDR1 and CDR2: SGHKS and YYEKEE (reference sequence). The CDR3 covers 14 residues. The CDR3 sequence: CASSLLQAGGELFF. The CDR3 DNA reads as TGTGCCAGCAGCTTGCTCCAAGCGGGCGGGGAGCTGTTTTTT.

V is TRBV11-2 and J is TRBJ2-6; 10 bases are a match to TRBD1. V lost 3 bases, J lost 2 bases, and 4 bases stayed unmatched. The CDR3 sequence is 17 residues long. CDR1 SGHAT and CDR2 FQNNGV come from the germline V gene. In DNA form, the CDR3 reads TGTGCCAGCAGCTTGGACAGGGGGTCCACTGGGGCCAACGTCCTGACTTTC. Its protein is CASSLDRGSTGANVLTF.

V usage is TRBV4-2 and J usage is TRBJ2-3; 11 nucleotides align to TRBD2. The CDR3 consists of 17 residues. The germline V gene has CDR1 LGHNA and CDR2 YNFKEQ. V trimming: 3 bases; J trimming: 2 bases; junction bases outside the gene matches: 7. Written as DNA, the CDR3 is TGTGCCAGCAGCCATGCTCTAGCGGGAGGCCCCACAGATACGCAGTATTTT. Translating gives CASSHALAGGPTDTQYF.

The chain joins TRBV19 to TRBJ2-7; 7 nucleotides align to TRBD1. The CDR3 contains 14 residues. V lost 5 bases to trimming and J lost 3 bases; unmatched junction nucleotides: 7. Germline V CDR1 and CDR2: LNHDA, SQIVND (reference sequence). The CDR3 reads CASSVGQIHYEQYF. Here the CDR3 DNA reads TGTGCCAGTAGTGTGGGACAGATCCACTACGAGCAGTACTTC.